One sample yielded the 11 T cell receptor beta chains listed below, sequenced in a study of CD8 T cells in ankylosing spondylitis. Each CDR3 protein is one row after TCRdb ran MiXCR on the 5' RACE reads. This sample has roughly 130,000 distinct CDR3 sequences, with 6.5% to 8.5% found just once. Sample: synovial fluid, either unsorted or a sorted T cell fraction (not recorded which). Source of these receptors: a male donor with ankylosing spondylitis.

This clonotype has ten or more counts. The rearrangement uses TRBV28 and TRBJ1-5, with 12 nucleotides matching TRBD1. V shed 10 bases and J 2 bases; nucleotides not matched to a gene: 18. This CDR3 region has 19 residues. Per the germline V gene, CDR1 is MDHEN and CDR2 is SYDVKM. In nucleotides, the CDR3 is TGTGCCAACTTCGCGACAAGCTGGGACAGGGGGCGCGGCAATCAGCCCCAGCATTTT. Amino acid sequence: CANFATSWDRGRGNQPQHF. The full variable domain, in which reference TRBV28 and TRBJ1-5 provide the parts outside the CDR3, is DVKVTQSSRYLVKRTGEKVFLECVQDMDHENMFWYRQDPGLGLRLIYFSYDVKMKEKGDIPEGYSVSREKKERFSLILESASTNQTSMYLCANFATSWDRGRGNQPQHFGDGTRLSIL.

This rearrangement joins TRBV9 to TRBJ2-3, with TRBD2 matching 11 bases. The germline CDR1 and CDR2 sequences are SGDLS and YYNGEE. This CDR3 is built from 18 residues. Unmatched junction bases numbered 8, after V lost 2 bases and J lost 0 bases. CDR3 loop: CASSVRTSGSHSTDTQYF. CDR3 DNA sequence: TGTGCCAGCAGCGTTCGAACTAGCGGGAGCCATAGCACAGATACGCAGTATTTT.

The chain is built from TRBV10-3 and TRBJ2-3, with 9 positions matching TRBD2. The germline V gene has CDR1 ENHRY and CDR2 SYGVKD. The junction had 10 bases not matched to a gene; V was cut back by 10 bases and J by 2 bases. This CDR3 spans 15 amino acids. CDR3 nucleotides: TGTGCCACCAGGCTTCTAGCGGGGACCACAGATACGCAGTATTTT. Its translation: CATRLLAGTTDTQYF.

The chain combines TRBV28 with TRBJ2-7, with no clear D. Germline assignment: CDR1 MDHEN and CDR2 SYDVKM. This CDR3 comprises 14 residues. The germline V and J ends were trimmed by 1 base and 7 bases, with 14 bases remaining between them. CDR3: CASSLSPFLGEQYF. The DNA for the CDR3 is TGTGCCAGCAGTTTATCCCCGTTTCTAGGGGAGCAGTACTTC.

Many counts were recorded for this clonotype. V usage is TRBV12-3 or TRBV12-4 and J usage is TRBJ1-2; D unresolved. The V and J ends lost 6 bases and 8 bases respectively, with 16 bases between them. The CDR3 totals 13 residues. The CDR3 loop is CASRSGGGYGYTF. The CDR3 coding sequence is TGTGCCAGCAGATCGGGAGGCGGGTACGGCTACACCTTC.

This clonotype was counted between two and nine times. The CDR3 DNA follows: TGCGCCAGCAGCTCGAACCCAGGAGGCGGGGAGCTGTTTTTT. Translating it yields CASSSNPGGGELFF. The chain has TRBV5-1 and TRBJ2-2, with a tentative D call TRBD2 (5 bases). The CDR3 consists of 14 residues. V shed 3 bases and J shed 7 bases, with 13 bases lying between them. Germline CDR1 is SGHRS and CDR2 is YFSETQ.

This clonotype has a count of ten or more. The J gene is TRBJ2-7, the V gene TRBV5-8, with 8 bases aligning to TRBD2. CDR1 is SGHTS and CDR2 is YDEGEE in the germline V gene. The CDR3 runs 15 residues. Losses at the gene ends were 0 bases for V and 0 bases for J; bases not matched to a gene: 2. Here the CDR3 reads CASSLDRGGSYEQYF. Written as DNA, the CDR3 is TGTGCCAGCAGCTTGGATCGGGGGGGCTCCTACGAGCAGTACTTC.

In its sample, this clonotype was seen a few times. The rearrangement uses TRBV5-1 and TRBJ2-1; D not certain. V lost 0 bases, J lost 6 bases, and 10 bases lay in between. The CDR3 spans 14 residues. Germline CDR1 reads SGHRS; CDR2 reads YFSETQ. The CDR3 reads CASSLVQAANEQFF. In DNA form, the CDR3 reads TGCGCCAGCAGCTTGGTCCAGGCCGCCAATGAGCAGTTCTTC.

V is TRBV11-3 and J is TRBJ2-7; D perhaps matches TRBD2 (6 bases). Germline V gives CDR1 SGHNT, CDR2 YENEEA. The CDR3 is 14 amino acids. V lost 5 bases and J lost 6, with 17 bases in between. The CDR3 region has the DNA TGTGCCAGCAGCCCCGGGGGAACGGGGCGCGAGCAGTACTTC. This encodes CASSPGGTGREQYF. The full variable domain, completed using reference TRBV11-3 and TRBJ2-7, is EAGVVQSPRYKIIEKKQPVAFWCNPISGHNTLYWYLQNLGQGPELLIRYENEEAVDDSQLPKDRFSAERLKGVDSTLKIQPAELGDSAVYLCASSPGGTGREQYFGPGTRLTVT.

This clonotype was seen ten or more times. This chain joins TRBV20-1 and TRBJ2-1, with D uncertain. The germline V gene has CDR1 DFQATT and CDR2 SNEGSKA (reference sequence). This CDR3 has 12 residues. The V end was cut by 4 bases, the J end by 9 bases, with 13 bases between. CDR3 loop: CSAKRPAGEQFF. The DNA for the CDR3 is TGCAGTGCTAAAAGGCCGGCCGGTGAGCAGTTCTTC.

The CDR3 is CASSLLTGGFGNQPQHF. In nucleotides, the CDR3 is TGTGCCAGCAGTTTACTCACAGGGGGCTTCGGCAATCAGCCCCAGCATTTT. The gene calls are TRBV28 and TRBJ1-5; 9 bases agree with TRBD1. V lost 2 bases and J lost 2; bases outside the gene matches: 7. Germline V gene data show CDR1 as MDHEN and CDR2 as SYDVKM. The CDR3 consists of 17 residues. The full variable domain, completed using reference TRBV28 and TRBJ1-5, is DVKVTQSSRYLVKRTGEKVFLECVQDMDHENMFWYRQDPGLGLRLIYFSYDVKMKEKGDIPEGYSVSREKKERFSLILESASTNQTSMYLCASSLLTGGFGNQPQHFGDGTRLSIL.